What follows are 26 T cell receptor beta chains derived from one specimen sequenced in a study of CD8 T cells in ankylosing spondylitis (dated by TCRdb to the late 2010s). The library relied on 5' RACE. The instrument given in TCRdb is Illumina HiSeq 2500. In-frame beta chains were kept once TCRdb had trimmed the public reads at Q25 with fastp and called clones with MiXCR. All rows with the same CDR3 protein become a single entry with the most common DNA and genes. The sample table lists about 310,000 distinct CDR3 sequences, around 20% of them with a count of one. The top ten hold around 3.2% of the sample. The sample consisted of blood, either unsorted or a sorted T cell fraction (not recorded which). The receptors derive from a female donor with ankylosing spondylitis or in good health (not recorded which).

Regarding this clonotype: A read error is likely, as this CDR3 ends without the conserved phenylalanine or tryptophan. The chain recombines TRBV2 with TRBJ2-1; no definite D call. CDR1 SNHLY and CDR2 FYNNEI come from the germline V gene. The CDR3 totals 13 residues. Trimming cost V 2 bases and J 10 bases, with 12 bases left between them. The CDR3 coding sequence is TGTGCCAGCAGTGAAAAAGGGTCCTGGGAGCAGTTCTTA. It codes for CASSEKGSWEQFL.

V gene TRBV11-1 combines with J gene TRBJ2-3; tentatively, D is TRBD1 (5 bases). V was pared by 4 bases and J by 7 bases, with 9 bases between. From germline, CDR1 is SGHAT and CDR2 FQDESV (reference sequence). This CDR3 is built from 12 residues. CDR3 DNA sequence: TGTGCCAGCAGCTGCAGGGCCCATACGCAGTATTTT. Protein: CASSCRAHTQYF.

This sequence joins TRBV10-3 and TRBJ2-3; 9 bases match TRBD1. With V trimmed by 10 bases and J by 3 bases, 5 bases remained unmatched. CDR3 size: 13 residues. CDR1 and CDR2 from the germline V gene are ENHRY and SYGVKD. CDR3 amino acids: CATGTGPTDTQYF. The DNA of the CDR3 is TGTGCCACAGGGACAGGGCCAACAGATACGCAGTATTTT.

The chain carries TRBV6-2 or TRBV6-3 and TRBJ2-2, with D perhaps TRBD1 (6 bases). The CDR3 spans 17 residues. V gave up 7 bases and J gave up 0 bases, with 18 bases separating them. Germline CDR1 and CDR2: MNHEY and SVGEGT. The CDR3 nucleotides read TGTGCCAGCACCTACCCATTGACAGGATCGAACACCGGGGAGCTGTTTTTT. This translates into CASTYPLTGSNTGELFF.

This clonotype was detected many times. The chain links TRBV5-1 to TRBJ1-6, with TRBD1 matching 9 bases. The CDR3 loop spans 17 amino acids. Trimming cost V 0 bases and J 7 bases; bases outside gene matches: 8. CDR1 is SGHRS, CDR2 YFSETQ, per germline. CDR3: CASSLGLTGGENSPLHF. DNA of the CDR3: TGCGCCAGCAGCTTGGGTCTTACAGGGGGCGAAAATTCACCCCTCCACTTT. Supplemented by reference TRBV5-1 and TRBJ1-6, the full variable domain reads KAGVTQTPRYLIKTRGQQVTLSCSPISGHRSVSWYQQTPGQGLQFLFEYFSETQRNKGNFPGRFSGRQFSNSRSEMNVSTLELGDSALYLCASSLGLTGGENSPLHFGNGTRLTVT.

The chain uses TRBV7-2 and TRBJ1-1, with a possible D match to TRBD1 (5 bases). The V and J ends lost 1 base and 3 bases respectively, with 9 bases between them. This CDR3 is built from 14 residues. CDR1 and CDR2 from the germline V gene are SGHTA and FQGNSA. CDR3 sequence (DNA): TGTGCCAGCAGCTTAGGGGACGGGCACACTGAAGCTTTCTTT. Its protein product is CASSLGDGHTEAFF.

This clonotype was counted only a few times. This chain links TRBV10-2 with TRBJ2-3; D is possibly TRBD1 (5 bases). CDR1 and CDR2 (germline): WSHSY, SAAADI. Trimming pared 6 bases from V and 4 bases from J, leaving 14 bases between. The CDR3 runs 14 residues. CDR3 sequence reads: CASRSDTTADTQYF. The CDR3 nucleotides read TGCGCCAGCAGGTCGGACACCACCGCAGATACGCAGTATTTT.

There are a few counts of this clonotype. V and J are TRBV5-1 and TRBJ2-2; D tentatively fits TRBD1 or TRBD2 (5 bases each). The germline V and J ends were trimmed by 4 bases and 4 bases, with 14 bases remaining between them. The CDR3 spans 15 residues. The germline V gene encodes CDR1 SGHRS and CDR2 YFSETQ. CDR3 nucleotides: TGCGCCAGCAGCAGCGCCCGGGGCCTCACCGGGGAGCTGTTTTTT. It yields the protein CASSSARGLTGELFF.

This clonotype was recorded once. Being one base from a much bigger clone, this may be a read error. The chain links TRBV7-7 to TRBJ1-1; a possible D gene is TRBD1 (6 bases). Germline CDR1 reads SSHAT; CDR2 reads FNYEAQ (reference sequence). The CDR3 has 13 residues. Trimming stripped 5 bases from V and 1 base from J, with 8 bases between. In DNA form, the CDR3 reads TGTGCCAGCAGCCAGGGGACGAACACTGAAGCTTTCTTT. Residues: CASSQGTNTEAFF.

The genes are TRBV5-6 and TRBJ1-2; D uncertain. Germline V gene sequence: CDR1 SGHDT, CDR2 YYEEEE. The CDR3 contains 14 residues. The germline V and J ends were trimmed by 1 base and 7 bases, with 14 bases remaining between them. CDR3 sequence reads: CASSLNEEVSGYTF. CDR3 DNA: TGTGCCAGCAGCTTGAACGAAGAGGTCTCTGGCTACACCTTC.

This clonotype was observed a handful of times. This chain joins TRBV12-3 or TRBV12-4 and TRBJ2-1; D remains unclear. This CDR3 spans 17 amino acids. The germline V and J ends were trimmed by 7 bases and 0 bases, with 19 bases remaining between them. The CDR3 spells CASTGKPPSFSYNEQFF. CDR3 nucleotide sequence: TGTGCCAGCACCGGCAAACCCCCAAGTTTCTCCTACAATGAGCAGTTCTTC.

V is TRBV7-2 and J is TRBJ2-5, with a weak D call TRBD1 (5 bases). Trimming took 1 base from V and 5 from J, leaving 11 bases between them. The germline gives CDR1 SGHTA, CDR2 FQGNSA. This CDR3 has 14 amino acids. As DNA, the CDR3 is TGTGCCAGCAGCTTAGTTGGGGCTGGCGAGACCCAGTACTTC. Its protein is CASSLVGAGETQYF.

This clonotype was seen a few times. The rearrangement uses TRBV12-3 or TRBV12-4 and TRBJ1-1; tentative D call: TRBD1 (6 bases). V dropped 3 bases and J dropped 2 bases, with 19 bases sitting between them. The CDR3 length is 17 residues. CDR3 DNA sequence: TGTGCCAGCAGTTTTTACGGGGGCGTAAAGGGAAACACTGAAGCTTTCTTT. Translated: CASSFYGGVKGNTEAFF.

The V call is TRBV6-5, the J call TRBJ1-1, with D uncertain. The V and J ends lost 0 bases and 4 bases respectively, with 12 bases between them. The CDR3 is 15 amino acids. Germline CDR1 is MNHEY and CDR2 is SVGAGI. The CDR3 region is CASSYSRVIGTEAFF. For the CDR3, the DNA is TGTGCCAGCAGTTACTCGAGGGTTATCGGCACTGAAGCTTTCTTT.

This chain joins TRBV7-9 and TRBJ2-1; 8 bases are a match to TRBD2. The trim removed 3 bases at V and 9 bases at J, leaving 10 bases unmatched. Looked up from germline, CDR1 is SEHNR and CDR2 is FQNEAQ (reference sequence). CDR3 size: 15 residues. The CDR3 bases are TGTGCCAGCAGCTTCCTCTACGGGAGGGTAGGTGAGCAGTTCTTC. Protein sequence: CASSFLYGRVGEQFF.

J is TRBJ2-2 and V is TRBV5-1; D is unclear. Germline values: CDR1 SGHRS, CDR2 YFSETQ. Trimming took 8 bases from V and 5 from J, leaving 16 bases between them. The CDR3 consists of 14 residues. In nucleotides, the CDR3 is TGCGCCAGTATTACAGACGGATCAACCGGGGAGCTGTTTTTT. Protein: CASITDGSTGELFF. The full variable domain, with the rest looked up from reference TRBV5-1 and TRBJ2-2, is KAGVTQTPRYLIKTRGQQVTLSCSPISGHRSVSWYQQTPGQGLQFLFEYFSETQRNKGNFPGRFSGRQFSNSRSEMNVSTLELGDSALYLCASITDGSTGELFFGEGSRLTVL.

This sequence joins TRBV9 and TRBJ2-1; D may correspond to TRBD1 or TRBD2 (5 bases each). V was cut by 4 bases and J by 3 bases, with 11 bases left in between. The CDR3 has 14 residues. Germline loops: CDR1 SGDLS, CDR2 YYNGEE. CDR3 coding DNA: TGTGCCAGCAGCCCCCTGGGGGTCTACAATGAGCAGTTCTTC. Its protein is CASSPLGVYNEQFF.

This clonotype was seen many times. The rearrangement joins TRBV29-1 to TRBJ2-7, with D unclear. V was cut by 6 bases and J by 3 bases, with 15 bases left in between. The CDR3 spans 13 residues. Germline values: CDR1 SQVTM, CDR2 ANQGSEA. The CDR3 here is CSVTSPGHYEQYF. The CDR3 DNA follows: TGCAGCGTGACGTCCCCAGGTCACTACGAGCAGTACTTC.

The chain combines TRBV15 with TRBJ2-7; tentative D call: TRBD1 (5 bases). The CDR3 consists of 17 residues. V lost 0 bases, J lost 3 bases, and 18 bases lay in between. The V gene's germline CDR1 is LNHNV and CDR2 YYDKDF (reference sequence). As DNA, the CDR3 is TGTGCCACCAGCAGAGAATCTGCCCCAGGGTACTACTACGAGCAGTACTTC. Amino acid sequence: CATSRESAPGYYYEQYF.

J is TRBJ2-3 and V is TRBV14, with TRBD2 matching over 8 bases. The CDR3 totals 14 residues. The germline gives CDR1 SGHDN, CDR2 FVKESK. V was pared by 0 bases and J by 14 bases, with 10 bases of the junction left unmatched. The chain's CDR3 is CASSQDLRSGSWYF. Written as DNA, the CDR3 is TGTGCCAGCAGCCAAGATTTACGGAGCGGGAGTTGGTATTTT.

This clonotype was found a few times. The CDR3, as DNA: TGTGCCAGCAGTTTCGCGACGCCGAACACTGAAGCTTTCTTT. The encoded protein is CASSFATPNTEAFF. This chain connects TRBV12-3 or TRBV12-4 to TRBJ1-1; D not resolved. V gave up 3 bases and J gave up 1 base, with 9 bases separating them. The CDR3 covers 14 residues.

This clonotype was detected many times. The chain couples TRBV20-1 to TRBJ2-3; D remains unclear. This CDR3 has 14 amino acids. Germline assignment: CDR1 DFQATT and CDR2 SNEGSKA (reference sequence). Trimming took off 1 base at V and 3 bases at J, with 11 bases between the two ends. CDR3 sequence: CSARADMGTDTQYF. CDR3 sequence (DNA): TGCAGTGCTAGAGCGGATATGGGTACAGATACGCAGTATTTT.

In its sample, this clonotype was seen a few times. Since the CDR3 does not end with the conserved phenylalanine or tryptophan, this likely comes from a read error. The J gene is TRBJ2-3, the V gene TRBV20-1, with TRBD2 identical over 8 bases. The length of the CDR3 is 15 residues. The V and J ends lost 3 bases and 4 bases, in that order; junction bases with no gene match: 9. Germline V gene lookup returns CDR1 DFQATT and CDR2 SNEGSKA (reference sequence). CDR3 nucleotide sequence: TGCAGTGCTAGCCCTGGAGCGGGAGAATCAGATACGCAGTATTAT. Amino acid sequence: CSASPGAGESDTQYY.

The rearrangement links TRBV6-5 to TRBJ2-2, with 9 nucleotides matching TRBD2. The trim removed 2 bases at V and 4 bases at J, leaving 8 bases unmatched. The CDR3 covers 17 residues. The germline V gene has CDR1 MNHEY and CDR2 SVGAGI. CDR3 protein: CASSYLLAGRGTGELFF. The CDR3 nucleotides read TGTGCCAGCAGTTACCTCCTAGCGGGGAGGGGCACCGGGGAGCTGTTTTTT.

This clonotype was counted many times. This chain joins TRBV20-1 and TRBJ2-1; a possible D gene is TRBD2 (5 bases). The CDR3 totals 13 residues. Germline V gives CDR1 DFQATT, CDR2 SNEGSKA (reference sequence). The V and J ends lost 5 bases and 5 bases respectively, with 13 bases between them. CDR3 loop: CSAPSGVNNEQFF. The CDR3 coding sequence is TGCAGTGCTCCATCCGGGGTAAACAATGAGCAGTTCTTC.

The sample holds a few counts of this clonotype. The chain has TRBV25-1 and TRBJ2-5; TRBD1 is a possible D gene (6 bases). Per the germline V gene, CDR1 is MGHDK and CDR2 is SYGVNS. The CDR3 is 16 residues long. Trimming took off 2 bases at V and 5 bases at J, with 18 bases between the two ends. DNA for the CDR3: TGTGCCAGCAGTGAAGGGGGACAAGCCAACGGGGAGACCCAGTACTTC. Translating gives CASSEGGQANGETQYF.